This T cell receptor beta chain was captured by sequencing in a study of T cell clonality in common variable immunodeficiency. The protocol was immunoSEQ multiplex PCR, while the TCRdb copy is restricted to in-frame clones and leaves out a portion. The table lists around 30,000 clones, no singletons, with under 30% in the top ten. This clone was observed at least ten times. Antigen: not known. One junction end does not reproduce the germline sequence, and a read error may be involved. The study's findings and limits: CVID subjects had higher TCRbeta clonality than healthy controls, most marked in about a third. Reportedly, TCR beta sequences from common variable immunodeficiency showed fewer deletions and N-nucleotide insertions.

This receptor was obtained from a human donor with common variable immunodeficiency. Sequencing input: peripheral blood mononuclear cells.

The sequenced CDR3 bases are TGCGCCAGCAGCCAAGAAATGGCTAGGAGTGAG. Protein: CASSQEMARSE. The complete CDR3 sequence is CASSQEMARSEQFF. The rearrangement links TRBV4-2 to TRBJ2-1, with D hard to call. The read falls 3 residues short of the CDR3 end, and the missing part is taken from the germline J gene. The germline gives CDR1 LGHNA, CDR2 YNFKEQ. The CDR3 is made up of 14 amino acids.